What follows is one T cell receptor (beta chain) and its context. These data are taken from a study of blood T cell dynamics during melanoma immunotherapy. Every bulk PBMC sample received the same 350 ng of DNA. Profiling relied on immunoSEQ multiplex PCR, and the TCRdb table lists in-frame clones only, not all of them. The repertoire holds about 9,900 clones, 65% to 90% seen once, with roughly a tenth in the top ten. Indicated time point: pre-treatment baseline. One draw preceded checkpoint blockade; another followed its first cycle at week 3. Disease control meant complete response, partial response or stable disease at 12 weeks. The V end lost 1 base, the J end lost 14 bases, and 8 bases lay between the germline ends. The CDR3 loop spans 10 amino acids. Germline V gene sequence: CDR1 SGHTA, CDR2 FQGNSA.

This receptor was identified in a human donor with melanoma. The input for sequencing was blood, taken from a patient treated with checkpoint blockade. The chain has TRBV7-2 and TRBJ1-2; D unresolved. The DNA for the CDR3 is TGTGCCAGCAGCTTAGATCGTGTGACCTTC. Translation: CASSLDRVTF.